This T cell receptor beta chain was sequenced in a study of T-cell memory formation after mild COVID-19. On this clonotype itself: Its antigen remains unidentified.

Using its own MiXCR run on the 5' RACE reads, TCRdb lists one record per CDR3 protein. This table holds hundreds of thousands of distinct CDR3 sequences, under 15% found once. The study, taken as a whole, reports: Clones that contracted clustered mainly in CM and EM if CD4+ and in EMRA if CD8+.

Trimming shortened V by 4 bases and J by 3 bases, and 16 bases separated the two germline ends. Germline CDR1 is SGHAT and CDR2 is FQNNGV. The length of the CDR3 is 15 residues. This receptor was taken from a man aged 18 to 29 who had mild COVID-19 (a few samples of this study predate the infection). Cell type and time point are not known. V usage is TRBV11-2 and J usage is TRBJ2-7; no clear D. Specimen: PBMCs or a T cell subset sorted from them (not recorded which). The DNA for the CDR3 is TGTGCCAGCAGCTCCCCCCTTGCCCGAGTCTACGAGCAGTACTTC. This encodes CASSSPLARVYEQYF.